The clone carrying this T cell receptor (beta chain) has just one count. The record originates from a study of T cell changes during pregnancy in multiple sclerosis. The assay was immunoSEQ multiplex PCR, and TCRdb's table has in-frame clones only and misses some. In the table there are about 73,000 clones, 85% to 95% of which are singletons. V lost 3 bases and J lost 14, with 10 bases in between. This CDR3 region has 10 residues. CDR1 and CDR2 (germline): SGHTA, FQGNSA. The sample consisted of peripheral blood, taken in the third trimester of pregnancy. The chain has TRBV7-2 and TRBJ1-2; TRBD1 is a possible D gene (6 bases). The sequence was collected from a female donor in good health, enrolled as a control in a pregnancy study. The CDR3: CASSFGGETF. CDR3 nucleotide sequence: TGTGCCAGCAGCTTTGGGGGCGAGACCTTC.